This T cell receptor (beta chain) was retrieved from a study of cytotoxic CD8 clonotypes in ibrutinib-treated CLL (dated by TCRdb to about 2021). The study in broad terms: The cohort had ten to twelve relapsed/refractory and more than 14 treatment-naive patients; approximately 18 were IGHV unmutated. Responses were partial in around 24 patients and complete in 2; after median roughly 69 months follow-up, roughly 15 stayed in remission and 12 progressed. Response samples were obtained after a median of around eleven months of treatment, with a range of about 6 to 36 months. Samples averaged roughly 260,000 productive templates and approximately 100,000 productive rearrangements. Of the approximately 87 people in the trial, approximately 28 had longitudinal samples available. Cryopreserved peripheral blood mononuclear cells were collected before treatment, at response, and at either disease progression or sustained remission. Patients were still on ibrutinib when every remission and progressive disease sample was collected.

Overall study outcomes, separate from this receptor: Lymph node repertoires were not examined, and the timing of sampling was not matched between patients in sustained remission and those whose disease progressed. Public clonotypes were rare and either contracted or stayed stable during treatment, and the rise in clonality at ibrutinib response reflected the expansion of private clonotypes. Clonality increased at ibrutinib response, stayed stable in sustained remission, and fell back toward baseline at progression. Baseline clonality exceeded that of age-matched healthy donors and correlated strongly with circulating CD8+ T-cell counts.

Each clonotype received, on average, about 10x coverage in deep resolution sequencing performed on a MiSeq, where the target depth lay between 1 in 1 million and 1 in 200,000 T cells. TCR beta libraries were generated with the immunoSEQ hsTCRB Kit. The source study handled its data this way. Data were analyzed with ImmunoSEQ Data Assistant and ImmunoSEQ Analyzer, with V, D and J genes assigned per IMGT definitions. Clonality was computed as one minus normalized Shannon entropy of productive rearrangement frequencies, ranging from 0 to 1. Only overrepresented clonotypes making up at least 0.05% of the repertoire of each patient were included in the public clonotype analysis. Thirteen age-matched healthy donor repertoires from immuneACCESS were used as controls for clonality. Drawn from immuneACCESS, this table holds only the in-frame rearrangements with V and J called that TCRdb kept. Clones are partly lost; checked studies trace under half to an unresolved V gene and leave the rest unexplained. The V and J calls and clone size are taken from that table; D and trimming were inferred from the DNA. This sample lists 80,000 to 95,000 clones; about 85% were detected once. The leading ten clones occupy 4.8% of the sample.

The CDR3 runs 20 residues from the cysteine to the phenylalanine. The CDR3 DNA has 60 bases and is translated from base 1. On this clone itself: Its target antigen remains unknown. No base quality values were provided; no much bigger clone lies one nucleotide off.

Taken with the paper, the label for time point translates to: approximately twelve months on ibrutinib. For TCR beta library preparation, around 2.2 micrograms of genomic DNA was extracted from cryopreserved PBMCs. Longitudinal blood samples from CLL patients on ibrutinib monotherapy underwent high-throughput TCR beta sequencing. The patients took part in an open-label, single-center phase 2 trial of ibrutinib monotherapy. The clonotype originates from a human donor with chronic lymphocytic leukemia. The chain uses TRBV21-1 and TRBJ2-2; the DNA was not compared with TRBD2, the D call given in the table. TRBV21-1 is a known pseudogene. The sample was PBMCs, taken after 12 months of ibrutinib treatment. The DNA reads TGTGCCACCACCACCCCGGGACTAGCGGGGGAATCTACGAACACCGGGGAGCTGTTTTTT. Translated, it gives CATTTPGLAGESTNTGELFF.